This T cell receptor (beta chain) came from a study of blood T cells in healthy people across ages. General study points: Higher diversity, along with more naive CD4+ cells, distinguished long-lived donors from aged donors.

Alongside a J-beta primer mix, a sample-barcoded 5' primer served in a second PCR lasting about 7 to 11 cycles. Each cDNA molecule received a tag from a template-switch adaptor that had 12 random nucleotides. TCRdb re-derived calls from the 5' RACE reads in MiXCR, one entry per CDR3 protein. The sample lists roughly 800,000 distinct CDR3 sequences; around 34% were seen once. Trimming cost V 1 base and J 4 bases, with 9 bases left between them. Germline CDR1 is DFQATT and CDR2 is SNEGSKA (reference sequence). The CDR3 length is 13 residues. This clonotype turned up a few times. What it binds is not known.

Source material: blood. The chain carries TRBV20-1 and TRBJ2-3; no firm D call. The sequence came from a man between 18 and 29 years old in good health. The CDR3 loop is CSARAVPADTQYF. The CDR3 coding sequence is TGCAGTGCTAGAGCGGTCCCTGCAGATACGCAGTATTTT.